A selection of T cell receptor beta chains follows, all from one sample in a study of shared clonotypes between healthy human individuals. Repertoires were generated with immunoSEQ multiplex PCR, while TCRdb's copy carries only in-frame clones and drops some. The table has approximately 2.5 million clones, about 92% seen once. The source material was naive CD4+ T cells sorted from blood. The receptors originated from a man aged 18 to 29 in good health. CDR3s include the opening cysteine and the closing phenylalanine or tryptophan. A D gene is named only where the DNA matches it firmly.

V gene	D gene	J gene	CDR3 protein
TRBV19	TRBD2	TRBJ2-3	CASRASGSVGTDTQYF
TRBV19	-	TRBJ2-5	CASSIGRGGETQYF
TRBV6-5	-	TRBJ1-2	CASSYSRQNYGYTF
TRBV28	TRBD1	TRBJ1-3	CASSRTGASGNTIYF
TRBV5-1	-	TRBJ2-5	CASSPRVGQETQYF
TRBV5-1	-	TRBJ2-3	CASSFFRPDKSTDTQYF
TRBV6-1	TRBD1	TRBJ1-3	CASSWTGEDTIYF
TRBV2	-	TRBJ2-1	CASTLASTEQFF
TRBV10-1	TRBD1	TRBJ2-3	CASSGRTGPTDTQYF
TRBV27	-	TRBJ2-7	CASSFRQIPYEQYF
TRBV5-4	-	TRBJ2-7	CASHPVSKLYEQYF
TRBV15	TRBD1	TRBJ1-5	CATSRATTGAPQHF
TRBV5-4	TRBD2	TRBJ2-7	CASSPPERGPSYEQYF
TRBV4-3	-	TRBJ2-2	CASSQDSRKGGELFF
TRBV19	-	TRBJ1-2	CASSRSEGMTFYGYTF
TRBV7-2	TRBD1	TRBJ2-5	CASSVAPGQKQETQYF
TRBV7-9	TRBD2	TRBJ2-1	CASSFPSGSPSNEQFF
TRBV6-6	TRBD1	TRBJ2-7	CASRPISTGSDEQYF
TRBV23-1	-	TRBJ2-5	CASSHPRGETQYF
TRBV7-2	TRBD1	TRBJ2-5	CASSFRTGGWETQYF
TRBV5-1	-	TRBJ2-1	CASSSQGSSYNEQFF
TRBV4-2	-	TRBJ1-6	CASSQQAASSYNSPLHF
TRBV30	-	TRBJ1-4	CAWQGGRELFF
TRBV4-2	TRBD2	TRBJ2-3	CASSQDLPGGLLDTQYF
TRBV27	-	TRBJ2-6	CASSLGSSGANVLTF
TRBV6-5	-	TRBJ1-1	CASSYSKGTEAFF
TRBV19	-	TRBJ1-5	CASRGQGSIRSQPQHF
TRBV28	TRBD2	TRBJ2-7	CASSHARLAGREQYF
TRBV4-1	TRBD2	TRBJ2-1	CASSQAILAGGQDEQFF